Below, 17 T cell receptor beta chains from the same sample are listed, as sequenced in a study of blood T cell repertoires in COVID-19. Here immunoSEQ multiplex PCR was the method, and the copy in TCRdb shows in-frame clones only, minus some. The table has roughly 250,000 clones, 85% to 90% seen once. The sequenced sample consisted of peripheral blood. Every receptor here comes from a woman aged 40 to 49 with acute or convalescent COVID-19.

The chain links TRBV5-1 to TRBJ1-1; 8 bases line up with TRBD1. The CDR3 extends over 17 amino acids. J was trimmed by 4 bases and V by 5 bases; bases with no gene match: 16. Germline V gene lookup returns CDR1 SGHRS and CDR2 YFSETQ. The CDR3 reads CASRPQGAHMGGTEAFF. In DNA form, the CDR3 reads TGCGCCAGCAGGCCCCAGGGGGCTCACATGGGCGGCACTGAAGCTTTCTTT. Combining the CDR3 with reference TRBV5-1 and TRBJ1-1 gives the whole variable domain KAGVTQTPRYLIKTRGQQVTLSCSPISGHRSVSWYQQTPGQGLQFLFEYFSETQRNKGNFPGRFSGRQFSNSRSEMNVSTLELGDSALYLCASRPQGAHMGGTEAFFGQGTRLTVV.

V gene TRBV6-5 combines with J gene TRBJ2-7, with TRBD1 identical over 7 bases. The CDR3 sequence is 12 residues long. The V gene's germline CDR1 is MNHEY and CDR2 SVGAGI. After removal of 10 bases from V and 0 bases from J, the junction contained 3 bases not matched to a gene. Written as DNA, the CDR3 is TGTGCCACCCGGGACAGCTCCTACGAGCAGTACGTC. Translating it yields CATRDSSYEQYV.

The CDR3 protein is CASSQAGQESEAFF. The DNA for the CDR3 is TGCGCCAGCAGCCAAGCGGGACAGGAGTCTGAAGCTTTCTTT. The chain joins TRBV4-1 to TRBJ1-1; TRBD1 matches 8 bases. Losses at the gene ends were 1 base for V and 6 bases for J; bases not matched to a gene: 4. The CDR3 loop spans 14 amino acids. Germline V lookup: CDR1 MGHRA, CDR2 YSYEKL.

The chain joins TRBV12-1 to TRBJ2-5; the table calls TRBD2, which could not be checked here. TRBV12-1 is designated a pseudogene. This CDR3 has 14 amino acids. CDR3 loop: CASSFLYRGKTQYF. Here the CDR3 DNA reads TGTGCCAGCAGCTTCCTGTACCGGGGGAAGACCCAGTACTTC.

The rearrangement uses TRBV30 and TRBJ1-6; TRBD1 agrees at 8 bases. The CDR3 covers 17 residues. The V gene end was trimmed by 2 bases and the J gene end by 0 bases; junction bases not matched to a gene: 6. Per the germline V gene, CDR1 is GTSNPN and CDR2 is SVGIG (reference sequence). In DNA form, the CDR3 reads TGTGCCTGGAGTAGGGACAGGTCCTTCTCCTATAATTCACCCCTCCACTTT. Protein: CAWSRDRSFSYNSPLHF.

The rearrangement uses TRBV30 and TRBJ1-1; D not resolved. V was shortened by 0 bases and J by 2 bases, with 4 bases between the two germline ends. Germline CDR1 is GTSNPN and CDR2 is SVGIG (reference sequence). CDR3 size: 12 residues. DNA for the CDR3: TGTGCCTGGAGTGTAGCTAACACTGAAGCTTTCTTT. Amino acid sequence: CAWSVANTEAFF.

The genes are TRBV6-1 and TRBJ2-2; the D gene is possibly TRBD1 (5 bases). This CDR3 is built from 16 residues. V lost 2 bases and J lost 1, with 11 bases in between. Germline CDR1 MNHNS, CDR2 SASEGT. This CDR3 reads CASSELTGQNTGELFF. CDR3 nucleotide sequence: TGTGCCAGCAGTGAACTCACAGGCCAGAACACCGGGGAGCTGTTTTTT.

The rearrangement joins TRBV9 to TRBJ2-7, with 8 bases fitting TRBD1. The CDR3 has 16 residues. The germline CDR1 and CDR2 sequences are SGDLS and YYNGEE. J was trimmed by 3 bases and V by 0 bases; bases with no gene match: 8. The CDR3 protein is CASSVAHQGAGYEQYV. The CDR3 DNA follows: TGTGCCAGCAGCGTAGCTCACCAGGGGGCTGGCTACGAGCAGTACGTC.

J is TRBJ2-1 and V is TRBV5-5, with TRBD2 as a possible D gene (6 bases). Germline loops: CDR1 SGHKS, CDR2 YYEKEE (reference sequence). This CDR3 has 15 residues. V lost 4 bases to trimming and J lost 4 bases, with 15 bases between them. CDR3 sequence: CASSLGRGRYNEQFF. CDR3 nucleotide sequence: TGTGCCAGCAGCCTGGGGCGGGGACGATACAATGAGCAGTTCTTC.

The rearrangement links TRBV5-1 to TRBJ2-2; 9 bases are a match to TRBD1. The CDR3 extends over 15 amino acids. Germline lookup yields CDR1 SGHRS and CDR2 YFSETQ. V was clipped by 1 base and J by 5 bases; unmatched bases: 3. The CDR3 region has the DNA TGCGCCAGCAGCTTGAAGGGACAGGGTACCGGGGAGCTGTTTTTT. It is translated as CASSLKGQGTGELFF.

V gene TRBV7-6 combines with J gene TRBJ2-2; possibly TRBD1 for D (6 bases). CDR3 length: 16 residues. V lost 1 base to trimming and J lost 1 base, with 10 bases between them. Germline assignment: CDR1 SGHVS and CDR2 FNYEAQ. The CDR3 spells CASSLEPGQNTGELFF. DNA for the CDR3: TGTGCCAGCAGCTTAGAGCCGGGACAGAACACCGGGGAGCTGTTTTTT.

The chain employs TRBV28 and TRBJ2-5; TRBD2 agrees at 8 bases. Germline V CDR1 and CDR2: MDHEN, SYDVKM. CDR3 length: 15 amino acids. V was clipped by 3 bases and J by 1 base; unmatched bases: 4. The CDR3 nucleotides read TGTGCCAGCAGTTTCGGGGGGGCTGCCCAAGAGACCCAGTACTTC. Amino acids: CASSFGGAAQETQYF.

The chain has TRBV7-9 and TRBJ1-1, with 8 positions matching TRBD1. Germline values: CDR1 SEHNR, CDR2 FQNEAQ (reference sequence). The CDR3 sequence is 15 residues long. With 3 bases clipped from V and 0 bases from J, the junction kept 3 bases outside the gene matches. The DNA for the CDR3 is TGTGCCAGCAGCTTTCACAGGGGGTTGAACACTGAAGCTTTCTTT. Its protein product is CASSFHRGLNTEAFF. Together with reference TRBV7-9 and TRBJ1-1, the CDR3 gives the full variable domain: DTGVSQNPRHKITKRGQNVTFRCDPISEHNRLYWYRQTLGQGPEFLTYFQNEAQLEKSRLLSDRFSAERPKGSFSTLEIQRTEQGDSAMYLCASSFHRGLNTEAFFGQGTRLTVV.

This chain connects TRBV5-1 to TRBJ1-5; perhaps TRBD1 as D (6 bases). V lost 4 bases to trimming and J lost 2 bases, with 16 bases between them. CDR3 length equals 16 residues. Germline V gene lookup returns CDR1 SGHRS and CDR2 YFSETQ. For the CDR3, the DNA is TGCGCCAGCAGCGCGGGGGGCGCGGGGGGCAATCAGCCCCAGCATTTT. Translating it yields CASSAGGAGGNQPQHF.

This clone has just one count. The chain carries TRBV18 and TRBJ1-2; tentatively, D is TRBD1 (6 bases). Germline loops: CDR1 KGHSH, CDR2 LQKENI. V lost 4 bases and J 0 bases, leaving 9 bases between the germline ends. The CDR3 has 14 residues. The CDR3 DNA is TGTGCCAGCTCACGGGACAAAGCTAACTATGGCTACACCTTC. Amino acid sequence: CASSRDKANYGYTF.

The chain carries TRBV7-8 and TRBJ2-7; the match to TRBD1 covers 8 bases. The germline V gene encodes CDR1 SGHVS and CDR2 FQNEAQ. With 5 bases clipped from V and 4 bases from J, the junction kept 4 bases outside the gene matches. The CDR3 length is 13 residues. The CDR3: CASSAWTGYEQYV. CDR3 sequence (DNA): TGTGCCAGCAGCGCATGGACAGGGTACGAGCAGTACGTC.

The chain combines TRBV11-2 with TRBJ2-5; D might be TRBD2 (5 bases). Trimming cost V 0 bases and J 7 bases, with 15 bases left between them. The CDR3 sequence is 15 residues long. CDR1 and CDR2 from the germline V gene are SGHAT and FQNNGV. The CDR3, as DNA: TGTGCCAGCAGCTTAGAAGTCGGGGTGCCCGGGACCCAGTACTTC. Translating gives CASSLEVGVPGTQYF.